The subject of this entry is one T cell receptor beta chain. Trimming removed 9 bases at V and 0 bases at J, with 12 bases between. CDR3 length: 14 residues. Germline V gene sequence: CDR1 MNHEY, CDR2 SVGAGI. The data were obtained in a study of blood T cell repertoires in COVID-19. Using immunoSEQ multiplex PCR, the repertoire was profiled, and TCRdb retains in-frame clones only, with some absent. This sample yields 270,000 or so clones, of which approximately 89% are seen a single time; 0.95% to 1.5% belongs to the top ten. The sample consisted of PBMCs or T cells enriched from blood (not recorded which). This sequence was found in a woman aged 35 to 49 with acute COVID-19. The chain combines TRBV6-5 with TRBJ1-3; D gene uncertain. DNA for the CDR3: TGTGCCAGTTCTCCGGAGCACTCTGGAAACACCATATATTTT. Translating it yields CASSPEHSGNTIYF.